The clone carrying this TCR beta chain has more than one count but fewer than ten. Its specificity is not known. This sample stems from a study of T cell repertoires in cytomegalovirus infection. At the level of the study: The authors used CMV epitopes that were HLA-C-restricted (recently identified) and HLA-B-restricted (well studied). CMV infection together with matching HLA type was indicated by public TCR beta signatures.

The CDR3 loop spans 14 amino acids. Germline values: CDR1 MNHNS, CDR2 SASEGT. V dropped 6 bases and J dropped 4 bases, with 13 bases sitting between them. Findings of the study overall: Public TCR beta family frequency separated CMV-and-HLA carriers, including in an independent cohort.

TCRdb re-derived calls from the reads in MiXCR, one entry per CDR3 protein. The sample holds 150,000 or so distinct CDR3 sequences, roughly 20% seen once. This receptor was obtained from a human donor in good health (CMV status not recorded). Some clones in this sample may be carry-over from other donors' samples. The source material was CD8+ T cells from cultured PBMCs, sampled from culture after CMV antigen stimulation. The chain employs TRBV6-1 and TRBJ2-1, with no clear D. DNA of the CDR3: TGTGCCAGCAGCTATTCGGACGGTTACAATGAGCAGTTCTTC. Amino acids: CASSYSDGYNEQFF.